The present entry profiles one TCR beta chain with its context. This clonotype has a handful of counts. What antigen it recognizes has not been identified. No per-base quality is available; no much larger clone lies one base away. The CDR3, from cysteine to phenylalanine, totals 14 residues. The retained sequence is limited to the CDR3, 42 bases, with the frame set at the first base. The junction carries 14 bases between V and J, which are trimmed by 3 bases and 7 bases respectively. CDR1 and CDR2 were assigned from the germline V gene (reference sequence) as MNHEY and SMNVEV. Library preparation employed PCR. Sequenced using an Illumina HiSeq 2500. Molecular barcoding was employed in the preparation of TCR libraries, with unique molecular identifiers being used to normalize TCRbeta repertoire quantification. TCRdb's own reprocessing of the public reads used fastp at Q25 and MiXCR and kept productive beta chains. Rows are unified per CDR3 protein, each entry keeping the most common DNA and genes. Present in this sample are about 540,000 distinct CDR3 sequences, around 19% of which were seen just once. The ten largest account for 3.3% of the sample.

The sample comes from a study of T-cell reconstitution after alpha-beta-depleted transplantation in children (dated by TCRdb to the mid-2010s). Background for the entire study: Using TCR repertoire profiling, the study quantitatively followed how T-cell immune reconstitution unfolded in children after TCRalphabeta/CD19-depleted allogeneic hematopoietic cell transplantation.

Source: PBMCs from the stem cell graft donor, taken from the stem cell graft. This TCR was sampled from a human donor who donated a stem cell graft to a child with acute lymphoblastic leukemia. In this chain, TRBV27 is recombined with TRBJ2-3, with no D gene named confidently. The encoded CDR3 is CASSFTGPTNTQYF. The sequenced DNA is TGTGCCAGCAGTTTTACTGGACCTACGAATACGCAGTATTTT.